A single sample is the source of the 30 T cell receptor beta chains below, sequenced in a study of regulatory T cells in long-lasting Graves disease. Through Arm-PCR of CDR3 regions and iRepertoire HTBI primers, TCR beta libraries were built. One entry per CDR3 protein, called by TCRdb with MiXCR from the multiplex PCR reads. This sample has hundreds of thousands of distinct CDR3 sequences, with roughly 15% found just once. This sample's time point: newly diagnosed GD, antithyroid drugs for less than 3 months. From PBMCs, RNA was extracted and then used to make the TCR library. These data also formed part of another study, on T cells in Graves' hyperthyroidism and ophthalmopathy.

The specimen comprised peripheral blood mononuclear cells (PBMCs), sampled at new diagnosis, from a patient treated with antithyroid drugs. The source of these receptors is a woman aged 35-65 years with Graves disease.

Only a few counts were recorded for this clonotype. The J gene is TRBJ1-2, the V gene TRBV27, with 10 positions matching TRBD1. After removal of 5 bases from V and 7 bases from J, the junction contained 4 bases not matched to a gene. CDR3 size: 13 residues. Germline V lookup: CDR1 MNHEY, CDR2 SMNVEV (reference sequence). The CDR3 sequence: CASSPRTGGGYTF. CDR3 bases: TGTGCCAGCAGTCCTCGGACAGGGGGTGGCTACACCTTC.

In this sample, this clonotype turned up many times. CDR3 nucleotide sequence: TGCAGTGCTAGAGCGACAGGGGTCTACGAGCAGTACTTC. It encodes CSARATGVYEQYF. The chain uses TRBV20-1 and TRBJ2-7; TRBD1 aligns across 8 bases. Unmatched junction bases numbered 2, after V lost 1 base and J lost 3 bases. The CDR3 length is 13 residues. Germline V gives CDR1 DFQATT, CDR2 SNEGSKA (reference sequence).

A word on this clonotype: The junction does not match germline at one end; this may be a read error. The chain recombines TRBV6-1 with TRBJ2-1; D possibly corresponds to TRBD2 (7 bases). CDR1 is MNHNS and CDR2 is SASEGT in the germline V gene. The CDR3 is 17 amino acids. CDR3 nucleotides: TGTGCCATCAGTGAGGGGGTGGGGGGGGGCCGCGACAATGAGCAGTTCTTC. It yields the protein CAISEGVGGGRDNEQFF.

This clonotype was counted at least ten times. V gene TRBV3-1 combines with J gene TRBJ2-7; TRBD1 aligns across 8 bases. The trim removed 6 bases at V and 4 bases at J, leaving 11 bases unmatched. The germline V gene has CDR1 LGHDT and CDR2 YNNKEL (reference sequence). This CDR3 spans 15 amino acids. Here the CDR3 reads CASSPPGQAQYEQYF. In DNA form, the CDR3 reads TGTGCCAGCAGTCCCCCGGGACAGGCGCAATACGAGCAGTACTTC.

The sample holds many counts of this clonotype. The chain is built from TRBV2 and TRBJ2-7; D unresolved. The CDR3 has 12 amino acids. V lost 8 bases, J lost 2 bases, and 10 bases lay in between. Germline values: CDR1 SNHLY, CDR2 FYNNEI. The chain's CDR3 is CASEFQAYEQYF. For the CDR3, the DNA is TGTGCCAGCGAGTTTCAGGCCTACGAGCAGTACTTC.

This clonotype was observed at least ten times. The chain employs TRBV28 and TRBJ1-5; no reliable D call. CDR3 length: 15 residues. Germline CDR1 reads MDHEN; CDR2 reads SYDVKM. Deletions cut 6 bases from V and 2 bases from J, with 14 bases between. The CDR3 sequence: CASSLAGFGNQPQHF. In DNA, the CDR3 is TGTGCCAGCAGCCTAGCGGGGTTCGGCAATCAGCCCCAGCATTTT.

This clonotype was recorded many times. The rearrangement links TRBV10-3 to TRBJ1-1; the D is unclear. Looked up from germline, CDR1 is ENHRY and CDR2 is SYGVKD. Trimming removed 8 bases from V and 0 bases from J, with 7 bases in between. The CDR3 has 12 residues. The CDR3 region is CAIGRLNTEAFF. The CDR3 coding sequence is TGTGCCATCGGCAGACTGAACACTGAAGCTTTCTTT.

As concerns this clonotype: A much larger clone sits a single nucleotide away, making a read error possible. The chain is built from TRBV5-4 and TRBJ2-1; D remains unclear. Germline assignment: CDR1 SGHNT and CDR2 YYREEE (reference sequence). The CDR3 has 15 residues. The CDR3 is CAGSLPTSSYNEQFF. DNA for the CDR3: TGTGCCGGCAGCCTACCGACAAGCTCCTACAATGAGCAGTTCTTC.

This clonotype was counted ten times or more. The V and J genes are TRBV2 and TRBJ2-1; a weak D match, TRBD2 (5 bases). With the DNA end fitting TRBJ2-5 better, the J assignment may be wrong. Germline assignment: CDR1 SNHLY and CDR2 FYNNEI. The CDR3 spans 13 residues. CDR3 DNA: TGTGCCAGCAGTGTCCCTAGCTTGGGGACCCAGTACTTC. Amino acids: CASSVPSLGTQYF.

This clonotype was detected ten times or more. The V gene is TRBV12-5, the J gene TRBJ2-1; the D is unclear. Trimming shortened V by 8 bases and J by 6 bases, and 20 bases separated the two germline ends. From germline, CDR1 is LGHNT and CDR2 FRNRAP. CDR3 length: 15 residues. In DNA, the CDR3 is TGTGCTAGTACGCCGGGCACTTCTGCATCCAATGAGCAGTTCTTC. It encodes CASTPGTSASNEQFF.

The chain combines TRBV12-3 or TRBV12-4 with TRBJ1-2; 8 positions match TRBD1. CDR3 length equals 13 residues. J lost 8 bases, V lost 5 bases, and 7 bases had no gene match. CDR3 in DNA: TGTGCCAGCAGTGCCGGGACAGGAGGAGGCTACACCTTC. Protein sequence: CASSAGTGGGYTF.

Details on this clonotype: This sequence may be a read error, since a much larger clone differs from it by one base. V gene TRBV11-3 combines with J gene TRBJ2-1, with D possibly matching TRBD2 (5 bases). V gave up 1 base and J gave up 9 bases, with 13 bases separating them. This CDR3 spans 14 amino acids. Germline V gives CDR1 SGHNT, CDR2 YENEEA. The DNA of the CDR3 is TGTGCCAGCAGCTTAGTTCTAGCTGGCAGTGAGCAGTTCTTC. Protein sequence: CASSLVLAGSEQFF.

On this clonotype: A read error may explain this, as a much larger clone is one base away. The conserved phenylalanine or tryptophan is not found at the CDR3 terminus, so this likely reflects a read error. V gene TRBV6-2 or TRBV6-3 combines with J gene TRBJ2-3; 9 nucleotides line up with TRBD1. From germline, CDR1 is MNHEY and CDR2 SVGEGT. The CDR3 has 18 residues. V lost 5 bases and J lost 3; bases outside the gene matches: 15. This CDR3 is CASSPRGDRVWRTDTQYS. CDR3 DNA sequence: TGTGCCAGCAGTCCACGGGGGGACAGGGTTTGGAGAACAGATACGCAGTATTCT.

This clonotype was detected ten times or more. V is TRBV12-3 or TRBV12-4 and J is TRBJ1-6; possible D gene TRBD1, 5 bases. The ends were cut back, 5 bases at V and 6 bases at J, with 11 bases in the middle. The CDR3 covers 14 residues. The CDR3 sequence is CASSPDSLNSPLHF. The CDR3, as DNA: TGTGCCAGCAGTCCCGACAGCCTTAATTCACCCCTCCACTTT.

This clonotype was counted ten times or more. This chain connects TRBV6-1 to TRBJ2-3; D remains ambiguous. Trimming pared 5 bases from V and 5 bases from J, leaving 11 bases between. There are 13 residues in the CDR3. Germline lookup yields CDR1 MNHNS and CDR2 SASEGT. The DNA for the CDR3 is TGTGCCAGCAGTACGGACCGTCGAGATACGCAGTATTTT. Translation: CASSTDRRDTQYF.

Notes on this clonotype: Possible read error: a much larger clone is one base away. This rearrangement joins TRBV7-9 to TRBJ2-2, with TRBD1 identical over 8 bases. The junction had 8 bases not matched to a gene; V was cut back by 4 bases and J by 4 bases. Looked up from germline, CDR1 is SEHNR and CDR2 is FQNEAQ (reference sequence). The CDR3 is made up of 16 amino acids. CDR3 in amino acids: CASSSRTGRGTGELFF. The CDR3 DNA reads as TGTGCCAGCAGCTCTAGGACAGGGCGAGGCACCGGGGAGCTGTTTTTT.

This clonotype was detected only a few times. The chain has TRBV6-5 and TRBJ2-5; no reliable D call. The CDR3 consists of 13 residues. V was pared by 2 bases and J by 4 bases, with 8 bases between. Looked up from germline, CDR1 is MNHEY and CDR2 is SVGAGI. CDR3 protein: CASSYVLGETQYF. The CDR3 DNA sequence: TGTGCCAGCAGTTACGTCTTGGGAGAGACCCAGTACTTC.

This clonotype was observed many times. The rearrangement joins TRBV6-1 to TRBJ1-5; TRBD1 matches at 7 bases. This CDR3 spans 17 amino acids. V lost 6 bases to trimming and J lost 0 bases; unmatched junction nucleotides: 11. Germline V gene lookup returns CDR1 MNHNS and CDR2 SASEGT. The chain's CDR3 is CASRKNRDSNSNQPQHF. Here the CDR3 DNA reads TGTGCCAGCAGAAAAAACCGGGACAGCAATAGCAATCAGCCCCAGCATTTT.

This clonotype was counted at least ten times. The chain is built from TRBV12-3 or TRBV12-4 and TRBJ1-1; TRBD1 matches at 7 bases. The CDR3 has 11 amino acids. V gave up 5 bases and J gave up 8 bases; unmatched junction bases: 2. The CDR3 reads CASSRTGEAFF. In nucleotides, the CDR3 is TGTGCCAGCAGTAGGACAGGCGAAGCTTTCTTT.

This clonotype was seen many times. This chain connects TRBV20-1 to TRBJ2-1, with 14 nucleotides matching TRBD2. The V gene end was trimmed by 4 bases and the J gene end by 8 bases; junction bases not matched to a gene: 4. Per the germline V gene, CDR1 is DFQATT and CDR2 is SNEGSKA (reference sequence). The CDR3 has 14 residues. The CDR3 DNA reads TGCAGTGCTAACGGACTAGCGGGGGGCTATGAGCAGTTCTTC. Its protein product is CSANGLAGGYEQFF.

In its sample, this clonotype was seen many times. V gene TRBV15 combines with J gene TRBJ1-5; no clear D. V was trimmed by 0 bases and J by 7 bases, leaving 4 bases between them. The CDR3 is 12 residues long. CDR1 and CDR2 from the germline V gene are LNHNV and YYDKDF (reference sequence). Written as DNA, the CDR3 is TGTGCCACCAGCAGAGATGGACAGCCCCAGCATTTT. Residues: CATSRDGQPQHF. The entire variable domain, with the rest obtained from reference TRBV15 and TRBJ1-5, is as follows: DAMVIQNPRYQVTQFGKPVTLSCSQTLNHNVMYWYQQKSSQAPKLLFHYYDKDFNNEADTPDNFQSRRPNTSFCFLDIRSPGLGDTAMYLCATSRDGQPQHFGDGTRLSIL.

This chain uses TRBV6-1 with TRBJ2-1; D remains unclear. The J call is in doubt because the DNA end fits TRBJ2-5 better. The germline V gene has CDR1 MNHNS and CDR2 SASEGT. The length of the CDR3 is 12 residues. This chain's CDR3 is CASSGYQETQYF. CDR3 nucleotide sequence: TGTGCCAGCAGCGGGTATCAAGAGACCCAGTACTTC.

This clonotype came up a few times. Just one base apart from a much larger clone, this may be a read error. The chain links TRBV7-8 to TRBJ2-3; D possibly corresponds to TRBD2 (6 bases). CDR1 and CDR2 (germline): SGHVS, FQNEAQ. The CDR3 extends over 16 amino acids. The CDR3 here is CVSSYEGLSSTDTQYF. The CDR3 nucleotides are TGTGTCAGCAGCTACGAAGGACTATCTAGCACAGATACGCAGTATTTT.

This clonotype was detected ten times or more. CDR3 amino acids: CASSPSRGYTEAFF. The CDR3 coding sequence is TGTGCCAGCAGTCCTTCCCGGGGATACACTGAAGCTTTCTTT. The chain employs TRBV12-3 or TRBV12-4 and TRBJ1-1; D not resolved. This CDR3 comprises 14 residues. V was shortened by 5 bases and J by 3 bases, with 13 bases between the two germline ends.

The chain has TRBV4-1 and TRBJ2-3, with a possible D match to TRBD2 (6 bases). The germline V and J ends were trimmed by 0 bases and 2 bases, with 12 bases remaining between them. This CDR3 has 16 residues. Germline V gives CDR1 MGHRA, CDR2 YSYEKL. The CDR3 spells CASSQDSSGSTDTQYF. In DNA form, the CDR3 reads TGCGCCAGCAGCCAAGATAGCAGCGGGTCCACAGATACGCAGTATTTT.

This chain uses TRBV7-8 with TRBJ1-6, with a possible D match to TRBD1 (5 bases). The V gene lost 2 bases and the J gene lost 7 bases, with 12 bases spanning the gap. This CDR3 contains 15 residues. Per the germline V gene, CDR1 is SGHVS and CDR2 is FQNEAQ. The CDR3 is CASSLTETDNSPLHF. The CDR3 region has the DNA TGTGCCAGCAGCTTAACGGAGACAGACAATTCACCCCTCCACTTT.

In this sample, this clonotype turned up many times. The chain uses TRBV3-1 and TRBJ1-6; D not certain. V shed 4 bases and J shed 9 bases, with 10 bases lying between them. The CDR3 contains 13 residues. CDR1 and CDR2 (germline): LGHDT, YNNKEL (reference sequence). The DNA of the CDR3 is TGTGCCAGCAGCCGGGGTGTGGGTTCACCCCTCCACTTT. Translated: CASSRGVGSPLHF.

Details on this clonotype: A read error may explain this, as a much larger clone is one base away. J is TRBJ2-7 and V is TRBV10-3, with D tentatively TRBD1 (5 bases). The CDR3 totals 14 residues. CDR1 ENHRY and CDR2 SYGVKD come from the germline V gene. This CDR3 reads CAISEKAGSCEQYF. CDR3 coding DNA: TGTGCCATCAGTGAGAAGGCAGGGTCCTGCGAGCAGTACTTC.

The genes are TRBV10-3 and TRBJ2-3; D gene ambiguous. The V and J ends lost 0 bases and 7 bases respectively, with 20 bases between them. This CDR3 is built from 17 residues. CDR1 ENHRY and CDR2 SYGVKD come from the germline V gene. CDR3 sequence: CAISESIRSEGVNTQYF. In DNA, the CDR3 is TGTGCCATCAGTGAGTCTATCAGAAGCGAAGGAGTAAATACGCAGTATTTT.

The rearrangement uses TRBV7-9 and TRBJ1-1; 10 bases line up with TRBD1. The CDR3 runs 18 residues. The J segment lost 1 base and the V segment lost 5 bases, leaving 13 bases of the junction unmatched. Germline CDR1 SEHNR, CDR2 FQNEAQ (reference sequence). The CDR3 sequence: CASSPRQGAGAKNTEAFF. CDR3 nucleotide sequence: TGTGCCAGCAGCCCCAGACAGGGGGCTGGGGCTAAGAACACTGAAGCTTTCTTT.